This T cell receptor beta chain was captured in a study of blood T cell repertoires in COVID-19. The wider study: Donors in the United States, Italy and Spain gave samples during acute or convalescent COVID-19. PBMCs, B-cell-depleted T cells, or T cells provided the cDNA or gDNA that made up the material.

V was shortened by 0 bases and J by 8 bases, with 6 bases between the two germline ends. The CDR3 spans 12 residues. Per germline, CDR1 SGHRS and CDR2 YFSETQ. In the authors' methods: Reference gene primer amplification gave nucleated cell count estimates. Data came from immunoSEQ multiplex PCR; TCRdb stores just in-frame clones and leaves some out. The D gene and trimming were derived from the DNA, and the V and J assignments and clone size from that table. The sample contains under 200,000 clones, 65% to 90% of which appear only once. This clone was seen only once. The chain is built from TRBV5-1 and TRBJ2-1; no clear D gene. This clonotype was obtained from a man between 60 and 75 years old with acute or convalescent COVID-19. Sequencing input: peripheral blood. The CDR3 spells CASSLASDEQFF. The CDR3 region has the DNA TGCGCCAGCAGCTTGGCCTCGGATGAGCAGTTCTTC.